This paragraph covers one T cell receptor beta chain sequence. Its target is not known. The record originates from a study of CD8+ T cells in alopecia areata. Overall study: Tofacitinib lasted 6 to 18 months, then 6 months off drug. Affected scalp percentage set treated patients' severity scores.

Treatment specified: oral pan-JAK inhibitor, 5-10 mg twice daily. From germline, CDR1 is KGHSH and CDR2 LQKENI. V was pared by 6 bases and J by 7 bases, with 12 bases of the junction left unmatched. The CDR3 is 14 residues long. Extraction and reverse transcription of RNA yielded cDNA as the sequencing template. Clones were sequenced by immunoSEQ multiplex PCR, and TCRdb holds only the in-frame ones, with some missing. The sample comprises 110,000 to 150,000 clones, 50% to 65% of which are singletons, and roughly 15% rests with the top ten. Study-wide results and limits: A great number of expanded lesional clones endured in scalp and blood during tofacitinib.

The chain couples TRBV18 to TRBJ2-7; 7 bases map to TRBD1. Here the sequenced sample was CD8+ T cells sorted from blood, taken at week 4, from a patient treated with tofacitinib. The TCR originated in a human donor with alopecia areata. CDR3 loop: CASSATGKGKEQYF. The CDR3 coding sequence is TGTGCCAGCTCCGCGACAGGGAAAGGTAAAGAGCAGTACTTC. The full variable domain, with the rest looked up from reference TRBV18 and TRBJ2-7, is NAGVMQNPRHLVRRRGQEARLRCSPMKGHSHVYWYRQLPEEGLKFMVYLQKENIIDESGMPKERFSAEFPKEGPSILRIQQVVRGDSAAYFCASSATGKGKEQYFGPGTRLTVT.